This TCR beta chain came from a study of neoadjuvant anti-PD-1 for oral cavity cancer. On the study more broadly: Patients without progression got a fourth dose around day 43.

Turning to this clone: As yet, its antigen is unknown.

Sequencing was performed with immunoSEQ multiplex PCR; in TCRdb, only in-frame clones are kept and a portion is missing. The table records over 30,000 clones, 87% of them present only once. Stage II-IVA oral cavity squamous cell carcinoma was new and untreated by systemic or radiation therapy. Cohort: HPV-negative, locally advanced oral cavity squamous cell carcinoma patients. This CDR3 spans 17 amino acids. V shed 8 bases and J shed 0 bases, with 21 bases lying between them. Germline V CDR1 and CDR2: MNHEY, SMNVEV (reference sequence). Findings and limits, study-wide: After neoadjuvant nivolumab, PBMC T cell clonality was significantly higher in non-responders than responders.

The clonotype comes from a person between 35 and 79 years old with oral cavity squamous cell carcinoma. This chain connects TRBV27 to TRBJ2-3, with D maybe TRBD1 (5 bases). Specimen: PBMCs, collected before nivolumab (anti-PD-1) treatment. CDR3 sequence: CASLTPPQESSTDTQYF. The CDR3 bases are TGTGCCAGCCTAACTCCCCCACAGGAGTCTAGCACAGATACGCAGTATTTT.